The rows below give T cell receptor beta chains drawn from one sample of a study of cytomegalovirus exposure and HLA in healthy donors. Clones were read by immunoSEQ multiplex PCR, and TCRdb kept only the in-frame ones, dropping some. This table holds hundreds of thousands of clones, 75% to 90% found once. The material sequenced was PBMCs. The receptors stem from a young woman in good health and CMV-seronegative. CDR3s include the opening cysteine and the closing phenylalanine or tryptophan. A D gene is named only where the DNA matches it firmly. Clone size appears in some rows only: once, few, many, or a class for an expanded clone.

.,TRBV6-5,TRBJ1-5,.,CASSNGHSNQPQHF,TGTGCCAGCAGTAACGGACATAGCAATCAGCCCCAGCATTTT
.,TRBV5-1,TRBJ2-7,.,CASSLAGVYEQYF,TGCGCCAGCAGCTTGGCGGGAGTCTACGAGCAGTACTTC
TRBD1,TRBV27,TRBJ1-5,.,CASREQGISNQPQHF,TGTGCCAGCAGAGAACAGGGGATTAGCAATCAGCCCCAGCATTTT
.,TRBV5-1,TRBJ2-7,.,CASSLGGGSIYEQYF,TGCGCCAGCAGCTTGGGTGGAGGGTCCATCTACGAGCAGTACTTC
TRBD1,TRBV2,TRBJ2-1,.,CAIRTGGPYNEQFF,TGTGCCATCAGGACAGGGGGCCCCTACAATGAGCAGTTCTTC
TRBD2,TRBV13,TRBJ2-1,.,CASSPTSGRGSSYNEQFF,TGTGCCAGCAGCCCGACTAGCGGGAGGGGAAGCTCCTACAATGAGCAGTTCTTC
.,TRBV28,TRBJ1-1,.,CASSSSTVLGTEAFF,TGTGCCAGCAGTTCCTCGACAGTCCTTGGCACTGAAGCTTTCTTT
.,TRBV30,TRBJ2-7,few,CAWRLRGSSYEQYF,TGTGCCTGGAGGTTGCGGGGAAGCTCCTACGAGCAGTACTTC
TRBD1,TRBV9,TRBJ2-1,.,CASTPGRDRGLNEQFF,TGTGCCAGCACCCCGGGTAGGGACAGGGGGCTTAATGAGCAGTTCTTC
TRBD2,TRBV27,TRBJ2-7,.,CASSFRTSGSSYEQYF,TGTGCCAGCAGTTTTAGGACTAGCGGGAGTTCCTACGAGCAGTACTTC